This TCR beta chain was observed in a study of blood T cells in healthy people across ages. Whole-study results and caveats: With donor CMV status unknown, expanded clonotype changes were possibly confounded. A roughly linear age-dependent decrease characterized TCR beta diversity per million T cells.

Together with a sample-barcoded 5' primer, a J-beta primer mix was included in a second PCR lasting 7 to 11 cycles. MiXCR, run by TCRdb on the 5' RACE reads, gives a single entry per CDR3 protein. Of around 970,000 distinct CDR3 sequences in the sample, 45% to 60% were seen once. Trimming pared 0 bases from V and 5 bases from J, leaving 9 bases between. The CDR3 contains 14 residues. Looked up from germline, CDR1 is LGHNA and CDR2 is YSLEER. In its sample, this clonotype was seen a few times. Its antigen is as yet unknown. This TCR derives from a woman aged 60-70 years in good health. Sequencing was performed on blood. The chain recombines TRBV4-3 with TRBJ2-3; the D is unclear. CDR3 in amino acids: CASSQDGPKDTQYF. The CDR3, as DNA: TGCGCCAGCAGCCAAGATGGTCCGAAAGATACGCAGTATTTT.